Below are 27 T cell receptor beta chains sequenced from a single sample in a study of regulatory T cells in long-lasting Graves disease. For TCR beta, libraries came from iRepertoire HTBI primers and Arm-PCR of CDR3 regions. TCRdb reanalysed the multiplex PCR reads using MiXCR and keeps one entry per CDR3 protein. The sample holds some 400,000 distinct CDR3 sequences, about 15% seen once. Time point meaning: newly diagnosed GD, antithyroid drugs for less than 3 months. From RNA extracted from PBMCs, the TCR library was made. These data were also reused for a study on T cells in Graves' hyperthyroidism and ophthalmopathy.

The sample was peripheral blood mononuclear cells (PBMCs), taken at new diagnosis, from a patient treated with antithyroid drugs. These receptors originate from a woman aged 30 to 39 with Graves disease.

There are many counts of this clonotype. V is TRBV6-1 and J is TRBJ1-3, with 9 bases lining up with TRBD1. The CDR3 has 14 amino acids. From germline, CDR1 is MNHNS and CDR2 SASEGT. J was trimmed by 2 bases and V by 6 bases; bases with no gene match: 2. CDR3 nucleotide sequence: TGTGCCAGCAGAGGGACAGGGACTGGAAACACCATATATTTT. Translating gives CASRGTGTGNTIYF.

The chain uses TRBV9 and TRBJ2-1; no reliable D call. From germline, CDR1 is SGDLS and CDR2 YYNGEE. The CDR3 totals 12 residues. V lost 4 bases and J lost 6, with 8 bases in between. The CDR3 sequence: CASSSGSNEQFF. The DNA of the CDR3 is TGTGCCAGCAGCTCAGGTAGCAATGAGCAGTTCTTC. The variable domain in full, with the rest retrieved from reference TRBV9 and TRBJ2-1, is DSGVTQTPKHLITATGQRVTLRCSPRSGDLSVYWYQQSLDQGLQFLIQYYNGEERAKGNILERFSAQQFPDLHSELNLSSLELGDSALYFCASSSGSNEQFFGPGTRLTVL.

Ten or more counts support this clonotype. The V call is TRBV11-2, the J call TRBJ1-2, with 7 bases matching TRBD1. Germline V gene sequence: CDR1 SGHAT, CDR2 FQNNGV. J was trimmed by 5 bases and V by 6 bases; bases with no gene match: 3. This CDR3 has 12 residues. CDR3 DNA: TGTGCCAGCAGGCAGACAGGGTATGGCTACACCTTC. Its translation: CASRQTGYGYTF.

The rearrangement uses TRBV11-3 and TRBJ1-1; possibly TRBD1 for D (5 bases). CDR1 and CDR2 from the germline V gene are SGHNT and YENEEA. The CDR3 length is 15 residues. Trimming shortened V by 0 bases and J by 5 bases, and 13 bases separated the two germline ends. CDR3 residues: CASSLDWGGGTEAFF. The CDR3 nucleotides read TGTGCCAGCAGCTTAGACTGGGGGGGAGGTACTGAAGCTTTCTTT.

A note on this clonotype: Here the CDR3 omits its conserved ending phenylalanine or tryptophan, so a read error is the likely source. V usage is TRBV19 and J usage is TRBJ1-2, with D unclear. The germline V gene has CDR1 LNHDA and CDR2 SQIVND (reference sequence). The germline V and J ends were trimmed by 0 bases and 0 bases, with 5 bases remaining between them. The CDR3 consists of 14 residues. CDR3: CASSIEVANYGYTL. The CDR3, as DNA: TGTGCCAGTAGTATAGAAGTAGCTAACTATGGCTACACCCTC.

This clonotype has just a few counts. The chain employs TRBV11-2 and TRBJ2-3; D may be TRBD1 (5 bases). This CDR3 contains 14 residues. Germline loops: CDR1 SGHAT, CDR2 FQNNGV. Trimming left V 1 base short and J 7 bases short, with 12 bases between. The CDR3 reads CASSLGGPQNTQYF. DNA for the CDR3: TGTGCCAGCAGCTTAGGGGGCCCTCAAAATACGCAGTATTTT.

This clonotype was detected only a few times. The chain is built from TRBV10-1 and TRBJ2-1; D is perhaps TRBD2 (6 bases). Looked up from germline, CDR1 is WNHNN and CDR2 is SYGVQD (reference sequence). Trimming took off 9 bases at V and 5 bases at J, with 14 bases between the two ends. The CDR3 length is 13 residues. The CDR3 nucleotides are TGCGCCAGTCAGTATTCGGGGGACAATGAGCAGTTCTTC. It encodes CASQYSGDNEQFF.

There are many counts of this clonotype. V gene TRBV7-6 combines with J gene TRBJ2-1; no reliable D call. Trimming took 5 bases from V and 6 from J, leaving 23 bases between them. The CDR3 has 17 amino acids. CDR1 is SGHVS and CDR2 is FNYEAQ in the germline V gene. CDR3 bases: TGTGCCAGCAGCCCAGTACCGACGGGCTCGTGGTTCAATGAGCAGTTCTTC. Protein product: CASSPVPTGSWFNEQFF.

This clonotype was detected many times. This chain connects TRBV12-3 or TRBV12-4 to TRBJ2-7; tentatively, D is TRBD2 (5 bases). The CDR3 runs to 11 residues. V was shortened by 7 bases and J by 8 bases, with 12 bases between the two germline ends. The chain's CDR3 is CASMVAPKQYF. The CDR3 nucleotides read TGTGCCAGCATGGTAGCGCCTAAGCAGTACTTC.

In the case of this clonotype: The likely explanation is a read error, given a far larger clone one base away. This chain joins TRBV27 and TRBJ2-5; 9 bases fit TRBD2. CDR3 length: 15 residues. Looked up from germline, CDR1 is MNHEY and CDR2 is SMNVEV (reference sequence). The CDR3 protein is CASSEAAGGQETQHF. CDR3 sequence (DNA): TGTGCCAGCAGTGAAGCGGCGGGAGGGCAAGAGACCCAGCACTTC.

J is TRBJ2-7 and V is TRBV4-1; no firm D call. CDR3 length: 16 amino acids. The germline CDR1 and CDR2 sequences are MGHRA and YSYEKL. V lost 4 bases and J lost 3, with 19 bases in between. In DNA form, the CDR3 reads TGCGCCAGCAGCCCGCGTGGTAGGGCGCTACACTACGAGCAGTACTTC. Protein sequence: CASSPRGRALHYEQYF.

This clonotype came up a few times. The chain combines TRBV4-1 with TRBJ2-5; D unclear. In germline, CDR1 is MGHRA, CDR2 YSYEKL. Trimming took 0 bases from V and 5 from J, leaving 7 bases between them. The CDR3 spans 13 residues. Here the CDR3 reads CASSQEPLETQYF. For the CDR3, the DNA is TGCGCCAGCAGCCAAGAACCCTTGGAGACCCAGTACTTC.

As regards this clonotype: A much larger clone differs by one base, so this may be a read error. The rearrangement links TRBV29-1 to TRBJ2-2, with 12 bases fitting TRBD2. Germline V gene lookup returns CDR1 SQVTM and CDR2 ANQGSEA. The junction had 8 bases not matched to a gene; V was cut back by 0 bases and J by 6 bases. CDR3 size: 17 residues. CDR3 DNA sequence: TGCAGCGTTGAAGATCCGGCTAGCGGGAGGGACGCCGGGGAGCTGTTTTTT. It yields the protein CSVEDPASGRDAGELFF.

This clonotype occurred many times. The chain joins TRBV12-3 or TRBV12-4 to TRBJ1-2; D remains unclear. Trimming left V 3 bases short and J 8 bases short, with 19 bases between. This CDR3 region has 15 residues. CDR3 DNA: TGTGCCAGCAGTTTGATAGCCGCGGGCCCTCTCGGCTACACCTTC. Protein sequence: CASSLIAAGPLGYTF.

This clonotype was observed at least ten times. The rearrangement links TRBV20-1 to TRBJ2-7; D unresolved. Trimming removed 6 bases at V and 2 bases at J, with 14 bases between. This CDR3 comprises 13 residues. Germline lookup yields CDR1 DFQATT and CDR2 SNEGSKA (reference sequence). CDR3 in DNA: TGCAGTGCGACAACAGATTCGACCTACGAGCAGTACTTC. It yields the protein CSATTDSTYEQYF.

The chain has TRBV5-5 and TRBJ1-3; 8 nucleotides match TRBD1. This CDR3 region has 15 residues. Trimming took 0 bases from V and 2 from J; bases not matched to a gene: 1. Germline V gene sequence: CDR1 SGHKS, CDR2 YYEKEE (reference sequence). The CDR3 DNA reads as TGTGCCAGCAGCTTGGGGACAGGGACTGGAAACACCATATATTTT. It codes for CASSLGTGTGNTIYF.

The sample holds a few counts of this clonotype. The chain joins TRBV9 to TRBJ2-7; D remains unclear. This CDR3 is built from 15 residues. Trimming shortened V by 0 bases and J by 1 base, and 11 bases separated the two germline ends. CDR1 and CDR2 (germline): SGDLS, YYNGEE. The CDR3, as DNA: TGTGCCAGCAGCGTAGATAGTTCCCCTTCCTACGAGCAGTACTTC. Its translation is CASSVDSSPSYEQYF.

This clonotype was seen many times. The J gene is TRBJ2-7, the V gene TRBV19; weak D call: TRBD2 (5 bases). This CDR3 spans 13 amino acids. Germline V gene data show CDR1 as LNHDA and CDR2 as SQIVND (reference sequence). V was cut by 6 bases and J by 1 base, with 10 bases left in between. The CDR3 spells CASSGEWSYEQYF. The CDR3 bases are TGTGCCAGTAGCGGGGAGTGGTCCTACGAGCAGTACTTC.

The chain carries TRBV5-1 and TRBJ2-7; 7 nucleotides agree with TRBD2. The CDR3 length is 13 residues. Germline V gene sequence: CDR1 SGHRS, CDR2 YFSETQ. With V trimmed by 5 bases and J by 3 bases, 5 bases remained unmatched. Here the CDR3 reads CASRFGGNYEQYF. DNA of the CDR3: TGCGCCAGCAGGTTCGGGGGGAACTACGAGCAGTACTTC. Full variable domain (remainder filled in from reference TRBV5-1 and TRBJ2-7): KAGVTQTPRYLIKTRGQQVTLSCSPISGHRSVSWYQQTPGQGLQFLFEYFSETQRNKGNFPGRFSGRQFSNSRSEMNVSTLELGDSALYLCASRFGGNYEQYFGPGTRLTVT.

This clonotype was seen many times. V is TRBV5-6 and J is TRBJ2-1; D is perhaps TRBD2 (6 bases). The CDR3 sequence is 13 residues long. Germline V CDR1 and CDR2: SGHDT, YYEEEE. The V end lost 7 bases, the J end lost 7 bases, and 15 bases lay between the germline ends. Here the CDR3 DNA reads TGTGCCAGCGGAGGGACCTCGAGAAATGAGCAGTTCTTC. As protein: CASGGTSRNEQFF.

This clonotype came up many times. This rearrangement joins TRBV20-1 to TRBJ1-1, with 7 bases identical to TRBD1. Per germline, CDR1 DFQATT and CDR2 SNEGSKA (reference sequence). Trimming removed 6 bases from V and 1 base from J; junction bases left unmatched: 5. The CDR3 contains 13 residues. The CDR3 DNA reads TGCAGTGCCAAGACAGGGAGGAACACTGAAGCTTTCTTT. As protein: CSAKTGRNTEAFF.

There are many counts of this clonotype. The V gene is TRBV5-6, the J gene TRBJ1-5, with 7 bases aligning to TRBD1. J was trimmed by 4 bases and V by 2 bases; bases with no gene match: 3. This CDR3 is built from 14 residues. Germline values: CDR1 SGHDT, CDR2 YYEEEE. In DNA form, the CDR3 reads TGTGCCAGCAGCTTCGAACAGGGGAATCAGCCCCAGCATTTT. As protein: CASSFEQGNQPQHF.

This clonotype appeared a few times. V is TRBV24-1 and J is TRBJ2-1, with 7 positions matching TRBD2. Germline-derived CDR1 and CDR2 are KGHDR and SFDVKD. V shed 6 bases, J shed 8 bases, and the junction held 12 bases outside the gene matches. CDR3 length: 15 residues. CDR3 DNA: TGTGCCACCAGTTTCGGCGGGAGCGTCAGGGATGAGCAGTTCTTC. It yields the protein CATSFGGSVRDEQFF.

This clonotype occurred many times. The V gene is TRBV6-1, the J gene TRBJ1-5, with 7 bases identical to TRBD1. CDR1 and CDR2 (germline): MNHNS, SASEGT. There are 16 residues in the CDR3. After removal of 10 bases from V and 2 bases from J, the junction contained 14 bases not matched to a gene. CDR3 protein: CATSLGGAYGNQPQHF. CDR3 in DNA: TGTGCCACCTCGTTAGGGGGCGCTTACGGCAATCAGCCCCAGCATTTT.

The chain is built from TRBV7-2 and TRBJ1-3, with D maybe TRBD1 (6 bases). The ends were cut back, 1 base at V and 0 bases at J, with 13 bases in the middle. Per germline, CDR1 SGHTA and CDR2 FQGNSA. This CDR3 comprises 17 residues. CDR3: CASSLVGAGLSGNTIYF. The CDR3 bases are TGTGCCAGCAGCTTAGTGGGGGCAGGCCTCTCTGGAAACACCATATATTTT.

This clonotype has only one observation. The V call is TRBV11-1, the J call TRBJ2-2, with TRBD1 matching 7 bases. The V and J ends lost 5 bases and 6 bases, in that order; junction bases with no gene match: 9. Germline CDR1 reads SGHAT; CDR2 reads FQDESV (reference sequence). The CDR3 runs 15 residues. CDR3: CASSNRGAIPGELFF. The CDR3 nucleotides are TGTGCCAGCAGCAACAGGGGTGCCATCCCCGGGGAGCTGTTTTTT.

Notes on this clonotype: A single base separates this from a much larger clone, so it may be a read error. J is TRBJ2-3 and V is TRBV6-1; D is possibly TRBD2 (5 bases). This CDR3 region has 15 residues. CDR1 is MNHNS and CDR2 is SASEGT in the germline V gene. CDR3 DNA sequence: TGTGCCAGCAGGGTTCTAGCATCCCCAACAGATATGCAGTATTTT. This gives the protein CASRVLASPTDMQYF.